Detailed here is one TCR beta chain. The sample belongs to a study of blood T cell repertoires in COVID-19. The data were produced by immunoSEQ multiplex PCR, yet TCRdb's version contains in-frame clones alone and is incomplete. The repertoire holds fewer than 700,000 clones, 85% to 90% seen once, with less than 9% in the top ten. V was pared by 5 bases and J by 0 bases, with 3 bases of the junction left unmatched. Germline V lookup: CDR1 MNHEY, CDR2 SMNVEV (reference sequence). The length of the CDR3 is 15 residues. This chain connects TRBV27 to TRBJ2-7; 11 bases are shared with TRBD2. The clonotype was recovered from a woman between 45 and 60 years old with COVID-19, enrolled during active disease. Sequencing was done on a sample of peripheral blood. DNA of the CDR3: TGTGCCAGCAGTCTTCTAGCGGGGGGCTCCTACGAGCAGTACTTC. It yields the protein CASSLLAGGSYEQYF.